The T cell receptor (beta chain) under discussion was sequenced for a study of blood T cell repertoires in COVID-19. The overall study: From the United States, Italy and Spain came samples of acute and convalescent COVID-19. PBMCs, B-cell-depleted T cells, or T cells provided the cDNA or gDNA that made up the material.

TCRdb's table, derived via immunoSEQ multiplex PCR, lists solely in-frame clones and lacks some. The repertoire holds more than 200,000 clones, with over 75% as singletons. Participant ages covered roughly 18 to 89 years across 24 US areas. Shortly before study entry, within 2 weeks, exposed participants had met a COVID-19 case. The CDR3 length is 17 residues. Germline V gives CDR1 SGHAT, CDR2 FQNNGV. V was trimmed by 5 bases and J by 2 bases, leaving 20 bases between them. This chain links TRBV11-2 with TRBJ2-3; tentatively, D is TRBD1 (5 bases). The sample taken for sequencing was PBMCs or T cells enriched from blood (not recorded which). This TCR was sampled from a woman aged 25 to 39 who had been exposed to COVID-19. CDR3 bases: TGTGCCAGCAGCCCCCCGCCCCTAGGGGAAGACACAGATACGCAGTATTTT. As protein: CASSPPPLGEDTDTQYF.